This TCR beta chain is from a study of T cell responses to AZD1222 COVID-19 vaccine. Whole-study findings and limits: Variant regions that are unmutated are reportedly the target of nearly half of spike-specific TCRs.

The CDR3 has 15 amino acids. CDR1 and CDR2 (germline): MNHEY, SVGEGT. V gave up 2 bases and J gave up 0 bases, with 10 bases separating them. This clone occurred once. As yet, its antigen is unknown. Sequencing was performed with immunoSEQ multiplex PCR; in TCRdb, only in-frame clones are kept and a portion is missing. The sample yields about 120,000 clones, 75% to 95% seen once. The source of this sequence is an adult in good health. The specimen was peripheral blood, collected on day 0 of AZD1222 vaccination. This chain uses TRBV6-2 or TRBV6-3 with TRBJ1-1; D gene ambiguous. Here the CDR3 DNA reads TGTGCCAGCAGTTACCGCCCAGCCCTGAACACTGAAGCTTTCTTT. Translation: CASSYRPALNTEAFF.